These 18 T cell receptor beta chains share one sample of origin, sequenced in a study of cytomegalovirus exposure and HLA in healthy donors. PCR employed 60 Vbeta and 13 Jbeta primers. Profiling relied on immunoSEQ multiplex PCR, and the TCRdb table lists in-frame clones only, not all of them. Of more than 150,000 clones listed, less than 90% are singletons. The sequenced material came from PBMCs. The receptors shown here come from a man aged 45 to 65 in good health and CMV-seronegative.

The chain joins TRBV2 to TRBJ1-2; no reliable D call. The V end lost 8 bases, the J end lost 2 bases, and 12 bases lay between the germline ends. Germline lookup yields CDR1 SNHLY and CDR2 FYNNEI. This CDR3 is built from 13 residues. The CDR3 DNA sequence: TGTGCCAGCGGGCAGCTTAACAACTATGGCTACACCTTC. Translated: CASGQLNNYGYTF.

The V call is TRBV7-9, the J call TRBJ1-4; a possible D gene is TRBD1 (6 bases). CDR1 and CDR2 (germline): SEHNR, FQNEAQ (reference sequence). The CDR3 runs to 14 residues. The V gene lost 5 bases and the J gene lost 3 bases, with 10 bases spanning the gap. In nucleotides, the CDR3 is TGTGCCAGCAGCACCAGGGGACCTAATGAAAAACTGTTTTTT. Encoded protein: CASSTRGPNEKLFF.

The gene calls are TRBV5-1 and TRBJ2-5; 8 bases line up with TRBD1. The J segment lost 4 bases and the V segment lost 4 bases, leaving 15 bases of the junction unmatched. This CDR3 comprises 17 residues. Germline assignment: CDR1 SGHRS and CDR2 YFSETQ. In DNA form, the CDR3 reads TGCGCCAGCAGCACCGTAGGGACAGGTACGGGTGGAGAGACCCAGTACTTC. It is translated as CASSTVGTGTGGETQYF.

The chain carries TRBV6-5 and TRBJ1-2; D possibly corresponds to TRBD1 (6 bases). Trimming removed 5 bases at V and 4 bases at J, with 17 bases between. Germline loops: CDR1 MNHEY, CDR2 SVGAGI. The CDR3 sequence is 15 residues long. The CDR3 DNA follows: TGTGCCAGCAGTGCGGAACGCAGGGGAGCCTATGGCTACACCTTC. It encodes CASSAERRGAYGYTF.

The chain uses TRBV27 and TRBJ1-5; 9 positions agree with TRBD1. The J segment lost 4 bases and the V segment lost 3 bases, leaving 1 base of the junction unmatched. CDR1 is MNHEY and CDR2 is SMNVEV in the germline V gene (reference sequence). The CDR3 spans 14 residues. CDR3 in DNA: TGTGCCAGCAGTTTCGGGACAGGGAATCAGCCCCAGCATTTT. This gives the protein CASSFGTGNQPQHF.

V usage is TRBV4-3 and J usage is TRBJ2-3, with D perhaps TRBD1 (5 bases). Germline CDR1 and CDR2: LGHNA and YSLEER. The ends were cut back, 1 base at V and 6 bases at J, with 11 bases in the middle. The CDR3 has 14 amino acids. The CDR3 is CASSQGVGRDTQYF. Written as DNA, the CDR3 is TGCGCCAGCAGCCAAGGGGTGGGGCGGGATACGCAGTATTTT.

The rearrangement links TRBV18 to TRBJ1-2; the match to TRBD1 covers 7 bases. The CDR3 is made up of 15 amino acids. Germline CDR1 KGHSH, CDR2 LQKENI. The V and J ends lost 2 bases and 3 bases, in that order; junction bases with no gene match: 6. In DNA form, the CDR3 reads TGTGCCAGCTCACCATTGGGGCAGGGGGACTATGGCTACACCTTC. Its protein is CASSPLGQGDYGYTF.

The rearrangement uses TRBV7-2 and TRBJ1-5, with TRBD1 matching over 7 bases. V shed 3 bases, J shed 3 bases, and the junction held 5 bases outside the gene matches. The germline CDR1 and CDR2 sequences are SGHTA and FQGNSA. This CDR3 comprises 15 residues. Here the CDR3 reads CASSFQGGANQPQHF. CDR3 in DNA: TGTGCCAGCAGCTTCCAGGGGGGCGCCAATCAGCCCCAGCATTTT. Filled out from reference TRBV7-2 and TRBJ1-5, the complete variable domain reads GAGVSQSPSNKVTEKGKDVELRCDPISGHTALYWYRQSLGQGLEFLIYFQGNSAPDKSGLPSDRFSAERTGGSVSTLTIQRTQQEDSAVYLCASSFQGGANQPQHFGDGTRLSIL.

The J gene is TRBJ1-5, the V gene TRBV30; 7 bases map to TRBD1. Germline V gene lookup returns CDR1 GTSNPN and CDR2 SVGIG (reference sequence). Losses at the gene ends were 0 bases for V and 5 bases for J; bases not matched to a gene: 4. The CDR3 runs 14 residues. The DNA of the CDR3 is TGTGCCTGGAGTGTACACAGGGGATATCAGCCCCAGCATTTT. Amino acid sequence: CAWSVHRGYQPQHF. Full variable domain (missing parts from reference TRBV30 and TRBJ1-5): SQTIHQWPATLVQPVGSPLSLECTVEGTSNPNLYWYRQAAGRGLQLLFYSVGIGQISSEVPQNLSASRPQDRQFILSSKKLLLSDSGFYLCAWSVHRGYQPQHFGDGTRLSIL.

This rearrangement joins TRBV15 to TRBJ2-5, with 8 bases identical to TRBD1. Trimming removed 3 bases from V and 2 bases from J; junction bases left unmatched: 5. Germline CDR1 LNHNV, CDR2 YYDKDF (reference sequence). The CDR3 has 15 residues. DNA for the CDR3: TGTGCCACCAGCAGGATAGGGACAGGTCAAGAGACCCAGTACTTC. It translates to CATSRIGTGQETQYF. The variable domain in full, with the rest retrieved from reference TRBV15 and TRBJ2-5, is DAMVIQNPRYQVTQFGKPVTLSCSQTLNHNVMYWYQQKSSQAPKLLFHYYDKDFNNEADTPDNFQSRRPNTSFCFLDIRSPGLGDTAMYLCATSRIGTGQETQYFGPGTRLLVL.

The genes are TRBV7-2 and TRBJ2-2; D remains ambiguous. There are 16 residues in the CDR3. Germline V gene sequence: CDR1 SGHTA, CDR2 FQGNSA. Trimming pared 1 base from V and 0 bases from J, leaving 9 bases between. CDR3 sequence reads: CASSLGQISNTGELFF. DNA for the CDR3: TGTGCCAGCAGCTTAGGTCAGATATCGAACACCGGGGAGCTGTTTTTT.

CDR3 sequence reads: CASSWTSRHEQYF. The CDR3, as DNA: TGTGCCAGCAGCTGGACTAGTCGCCACGAGCAGTACTTC. The chain uses TRBV14 and TRBJ2-7; the match to TRBD2 covers 7 bases. After removal of 5 bases from V and 5 bases from J, the junction contained 6 bases not matched to a gene. Germline assignment: CDR1 SGHDN and CDR2 FVKESK. This CDR3 comprises 13 residues.

CDR3 sequence: CASSLDVRNTEAFF. The CDR3 DNA follows: TGTGCCAGCAGCTTAGATGTGCGTAACACTGAAGCTTTCTTT. The gene calls are TRBV7-9 and TRBJ1-1; D call uncertain. The CDR3 consists of 14 residues. CDR1 is SEHNR and CDR2 is FQNEAQ in the germline V gene (reference sequence). The germline V and J ends were trimmed by 1 base and 2 bases, with 8 bases remaining between them.

The chain links TRBV29-1 to TRBJ2-3; D is ambiguous. Germline V gene lookup returns CDR1 SQVTM and CDR2 ANQGSEA. CDR3 size: 14 residues. Trimming stripped 2 bases from V and 4 bases from J, with 13 bases between. The CDR3 bases are TGCAGCGTTGAATTCCCCCAGAAACCAGATACGCAGTATTTT. This encodes CSVEFPQKPDTQYF.

The V gene is TRBV19, the J gene TRBJ1-1; the D is unclear. V lost 3 bases and J lost 11, with 22 bases in between. CDR3 length equals 15 residues. Germline CDR1 LNHDA, CDR2 SQIVND (reference sequence). The CDR3 loop is CASSMLTDSLNEAFF. CDR3 nucleotide sequence: TGTGCCAGTAGTATGTTGACTGACTCCCTCAACGAGGCTTTCTTT. The full variable domain, in which reference TRBV19 and TRBJ1-1 provide the parts outside the CDR3, is DGGITQSPKYLFRKEGQNVTLSCEQNLNHDAMYWYRQDPGQGLRLIYYSQIVNDFQKGDIAEGYSVSREKKESFPLTVTSAQKNPTAFYLCASSMLTDSLNEAFFGQGTRLTVV.

This chain uses TRBV4-3 with TRBJ2-1; 7 bases align to TRBD2. Per the germline V gene, CDR1 is LGHNA and CDR2 is YSLEER. This CDR3 comprises 14 residues. The V gene end was trimmed by 0 bases and the J gene end by 9 bases; junction bases not matched to a gene: 5. The CDR3 DNA reads TGCGCCAGCAGCCAAGACAGCGGGGCGGGTGAGCAGTTCTTC. It translates to CASSQDSGAGEQFF.

The table lists this clone with a count of one. The chain combines TRBV4-2 with TRBJ2-1; D is perhaps TRBD1 (6 bases). V lost 4 bases, J lost 0 bases, and 13 bases lay in between. This CDR3 comprises 16 residues. CDR1 is LGHNA and CDR2 is YNFKEQ in the germline V gene. The CDR3 loop is CASSPGDISSYNEQFF. The CDR3 bases are TGTGCCAGCAGCCCCGGGGACATAAGCTCCTACAATGAGCAGTTCTTC.

This chain uses TRBV5-1 with TRBJ2-1; 12 bases agree with TRBD2. Trimming cost V 2 bases and J 8 bases; bases outside gene matches: 11. There are 17 residues in the CDR3. From germline, CDR1 is SGHRS and CDR2 YFSETQ. The CDR3 nucleotides are TGCGCCAGCAGCTTCCCGACTAGCGGGGGCCCGTTGGATGAGCAGTTCTTC. Translated: CASSFPTSGGPLDEQFF.